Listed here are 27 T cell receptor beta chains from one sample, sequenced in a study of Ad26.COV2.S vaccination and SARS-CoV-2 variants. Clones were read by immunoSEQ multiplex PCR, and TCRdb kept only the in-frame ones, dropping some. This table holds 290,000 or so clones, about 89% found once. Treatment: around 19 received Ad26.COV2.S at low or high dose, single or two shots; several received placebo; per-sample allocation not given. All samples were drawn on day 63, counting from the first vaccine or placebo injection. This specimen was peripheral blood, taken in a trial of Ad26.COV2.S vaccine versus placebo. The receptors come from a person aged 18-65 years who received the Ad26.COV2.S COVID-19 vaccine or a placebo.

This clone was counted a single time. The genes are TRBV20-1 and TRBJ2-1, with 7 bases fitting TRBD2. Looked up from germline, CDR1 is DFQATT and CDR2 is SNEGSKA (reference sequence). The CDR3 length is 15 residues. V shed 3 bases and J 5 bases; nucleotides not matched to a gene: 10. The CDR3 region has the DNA TGCAGTGCTAGTTTGAGGACGGGAGGTCACAATGAGCAGTTCTTC. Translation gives CSASLRTGGHNEQFF.

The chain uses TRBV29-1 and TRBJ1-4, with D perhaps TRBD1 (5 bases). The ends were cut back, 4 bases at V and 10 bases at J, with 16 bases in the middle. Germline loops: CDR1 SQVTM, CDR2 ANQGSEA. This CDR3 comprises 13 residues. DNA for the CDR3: TGCAGCGTTGTGCCCCAGGGTCTGGGAAAACTGTTTTTT. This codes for CSVVPQGLGKLFF.

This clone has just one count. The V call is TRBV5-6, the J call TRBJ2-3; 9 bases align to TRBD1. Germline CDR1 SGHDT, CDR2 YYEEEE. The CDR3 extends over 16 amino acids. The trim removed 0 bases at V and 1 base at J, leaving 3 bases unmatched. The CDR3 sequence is CASSLAWTGGTDTQYF. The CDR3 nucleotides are TGTGCCAGCAGCTTGGCATGGACAGGGGGCACAGATACGCAGTATTTT.

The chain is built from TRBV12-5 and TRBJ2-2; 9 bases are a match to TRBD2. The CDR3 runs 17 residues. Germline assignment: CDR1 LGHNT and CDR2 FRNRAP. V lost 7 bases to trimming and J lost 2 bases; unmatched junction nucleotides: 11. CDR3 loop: CASAVLTSGRNTGELFF. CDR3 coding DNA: TGTGCTAGTGCCGTACTCACTAGCGGGCGAAACACCGGGGAGCTGTTTTTT.

The CDR3 loop reads CASRAGRYGYTF. CDR3 sequence (DNA): TGTGCCAGCAGGGCCGGGAGATATGGCTACACCTTC. The chain carries TRBV6-5 and TRBJ1-2; D not resolved. CDR1 MNHEY and CDR2 SVGAGI come from the germline V gene. The CDR3 consists of 12 residues. V gave up 6 bases and J gave up 5 bases, with 10 bases separating them.

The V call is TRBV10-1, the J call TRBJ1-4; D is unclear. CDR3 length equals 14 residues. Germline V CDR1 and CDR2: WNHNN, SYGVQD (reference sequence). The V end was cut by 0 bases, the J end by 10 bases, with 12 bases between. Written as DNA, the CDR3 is TGCGCCAGCAGTGAGTCGACCGGGTCTTTAAAACTGTTTTTT. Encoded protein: CASSESTGSLKLFF.

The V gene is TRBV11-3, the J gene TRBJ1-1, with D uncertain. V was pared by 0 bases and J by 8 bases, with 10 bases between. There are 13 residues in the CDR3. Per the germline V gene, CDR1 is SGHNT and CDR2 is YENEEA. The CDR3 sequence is CASSLDDEDEAFF. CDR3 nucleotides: TGTGCCAGCAGCTTAGATGATGAGGACGAAGCTTTCTTT.

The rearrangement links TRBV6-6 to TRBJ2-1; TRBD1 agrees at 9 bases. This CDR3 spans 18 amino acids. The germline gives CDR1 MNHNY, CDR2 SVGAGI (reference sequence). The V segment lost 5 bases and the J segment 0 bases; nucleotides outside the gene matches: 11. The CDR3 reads CASSRGTGNIGSYNEQFF. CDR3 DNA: TGTGCCAGCAGTCGGGGGACAGGGAATATTGGCTCCTACAATGAGCAGTTCTTC.

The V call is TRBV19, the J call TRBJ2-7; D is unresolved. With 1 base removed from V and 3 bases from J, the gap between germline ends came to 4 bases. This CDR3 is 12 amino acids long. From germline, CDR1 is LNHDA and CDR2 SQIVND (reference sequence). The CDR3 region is CASSIVYYEQYF. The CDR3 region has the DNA TGTGCCAGTAGTATAGTCTACTACGAGCAGTACTTC.

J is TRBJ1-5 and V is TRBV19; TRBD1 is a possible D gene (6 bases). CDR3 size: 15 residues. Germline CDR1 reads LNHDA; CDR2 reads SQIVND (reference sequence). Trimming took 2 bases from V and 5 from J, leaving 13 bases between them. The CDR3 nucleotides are TGTGCCAGTAGTATATGGGGGGGCAGGTATCAGCCCCAGCATTTT. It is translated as CASSIWGGRYQPQHF.

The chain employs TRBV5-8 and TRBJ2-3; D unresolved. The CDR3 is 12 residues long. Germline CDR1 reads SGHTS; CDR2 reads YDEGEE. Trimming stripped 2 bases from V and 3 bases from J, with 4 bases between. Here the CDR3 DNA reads TGTGCCAGCAGCTTAAGGACAGATACGCAGTATTTT. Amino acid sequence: CASSLRTDTQYF.

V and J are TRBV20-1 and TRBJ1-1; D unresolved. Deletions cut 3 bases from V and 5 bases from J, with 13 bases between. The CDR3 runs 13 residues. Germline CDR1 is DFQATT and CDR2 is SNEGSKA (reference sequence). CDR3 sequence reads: CSASYNAGTEAFF. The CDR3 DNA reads TGCAGTGCTAGTTACAACGCGGGGACTGAAGCTTTCTTT.

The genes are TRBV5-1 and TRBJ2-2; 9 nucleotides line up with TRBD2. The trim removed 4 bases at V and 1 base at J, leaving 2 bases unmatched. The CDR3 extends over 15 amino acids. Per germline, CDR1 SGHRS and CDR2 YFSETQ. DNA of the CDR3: TGCGCCAGCAGCCTAGCGGGACAGAACACCGGGGAGCTGTTTTTT. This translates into CASSLAGQNTGELFF.

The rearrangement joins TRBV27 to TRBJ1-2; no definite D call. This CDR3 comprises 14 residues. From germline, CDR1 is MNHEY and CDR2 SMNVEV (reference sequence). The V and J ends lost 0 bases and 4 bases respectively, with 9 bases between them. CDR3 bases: TGTGCCAGCAGTTTATCGGACGGGTCCTATGGCTACACCTTC. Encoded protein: CASSLSDGSYGYTF.

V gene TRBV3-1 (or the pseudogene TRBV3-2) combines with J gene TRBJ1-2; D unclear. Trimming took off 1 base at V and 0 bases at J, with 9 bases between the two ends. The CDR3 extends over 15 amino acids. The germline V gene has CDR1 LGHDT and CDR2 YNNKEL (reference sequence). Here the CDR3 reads CASSQVPGANYGYTF. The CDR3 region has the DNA TGTGCCAGCAGCCAAGTGCCGGGAGCTAACTATGGCTACACCTTC.

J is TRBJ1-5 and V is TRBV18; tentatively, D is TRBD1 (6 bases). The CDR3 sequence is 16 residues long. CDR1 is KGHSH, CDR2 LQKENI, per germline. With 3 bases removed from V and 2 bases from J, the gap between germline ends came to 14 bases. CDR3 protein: CASSPNQGIGNQPQHF. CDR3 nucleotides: TGTGCCAGCTCACCCAACCAGGGGATTGGCAATCAGCCCCAGCATTTT.

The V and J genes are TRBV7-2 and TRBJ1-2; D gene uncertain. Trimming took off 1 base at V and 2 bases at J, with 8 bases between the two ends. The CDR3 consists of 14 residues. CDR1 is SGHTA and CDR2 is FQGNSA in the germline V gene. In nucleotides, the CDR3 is TGTGCCAGCAGCTTAGACACAATGAACTATGGCTACACCTTC. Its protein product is CASSLDTMNYGYTF.

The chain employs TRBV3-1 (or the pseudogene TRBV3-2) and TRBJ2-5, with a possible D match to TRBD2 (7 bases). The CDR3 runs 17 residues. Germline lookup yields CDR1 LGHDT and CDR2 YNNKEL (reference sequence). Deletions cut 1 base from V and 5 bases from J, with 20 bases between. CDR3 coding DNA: TGTGCCAGCAGCCAAGTCTCAGGGGCGGGGACTACGGAGACCCAGTACTTC. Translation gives CASSQVSGAGTTETQYF.

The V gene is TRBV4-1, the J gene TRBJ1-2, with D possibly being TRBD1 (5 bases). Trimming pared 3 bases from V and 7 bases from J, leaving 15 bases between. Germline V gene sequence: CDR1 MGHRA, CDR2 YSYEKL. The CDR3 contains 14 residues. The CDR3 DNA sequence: TGCGCCAGCAGCCATCCGGTGAGGGACGGTGGCTACACCTTC. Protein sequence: CASSHPVRDGGYTF.

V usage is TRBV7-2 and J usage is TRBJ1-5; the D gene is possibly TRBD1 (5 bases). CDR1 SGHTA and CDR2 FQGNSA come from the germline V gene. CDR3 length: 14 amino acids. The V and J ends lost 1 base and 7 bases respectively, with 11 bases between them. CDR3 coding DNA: TGTGCCAGCAGCTTAGGAGGGACGGGGCAGCCCCAGCATTTT. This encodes CASSLGGTGQPQHF.

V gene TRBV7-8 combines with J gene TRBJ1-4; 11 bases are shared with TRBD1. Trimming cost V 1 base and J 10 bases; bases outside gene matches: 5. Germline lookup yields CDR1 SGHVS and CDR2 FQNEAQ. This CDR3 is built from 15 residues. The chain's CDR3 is CASSLDWTGGGKLFF. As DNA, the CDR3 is TGTGCCAGCAGCTTAGATTGGACAGGGGGCGGAAAACTGTTTTTT.

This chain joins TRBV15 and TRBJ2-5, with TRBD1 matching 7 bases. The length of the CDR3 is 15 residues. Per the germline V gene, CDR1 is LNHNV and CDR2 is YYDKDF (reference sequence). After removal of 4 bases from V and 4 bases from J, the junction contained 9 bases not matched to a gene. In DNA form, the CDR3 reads TGTGCCACCAGCACCCCTCTAAGGGGGCGAGAGACCCAGTACTTC. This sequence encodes CATSTPLRGRETQYF. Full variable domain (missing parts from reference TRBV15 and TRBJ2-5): DAMVIQNPRYQVTQFGKPVTLSCSQTLNHNVMYWYQQKSSQAPKLLFHYYDKDFNNEADTPDNFQSRRPNTSFCFLDIRSPGLGDTAMYLCATSTPLRGRETQYFGPGTRLLVL.

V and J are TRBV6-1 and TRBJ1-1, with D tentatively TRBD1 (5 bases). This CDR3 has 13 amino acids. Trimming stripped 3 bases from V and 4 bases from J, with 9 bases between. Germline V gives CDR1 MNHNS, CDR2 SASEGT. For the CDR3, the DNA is TGTGCCAGCAGTGACCAGGGTGGCACTGAAGCTTTCTTT. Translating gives CASSDQGGTEAFF.

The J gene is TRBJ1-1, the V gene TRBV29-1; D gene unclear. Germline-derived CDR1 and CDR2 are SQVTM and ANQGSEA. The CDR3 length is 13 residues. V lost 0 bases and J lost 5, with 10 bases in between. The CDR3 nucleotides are TGCAGCGTTGAAGAGGTAGTAGGGACTGAAGCTTTCTTT. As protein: CSVEEVVGTEAFF.

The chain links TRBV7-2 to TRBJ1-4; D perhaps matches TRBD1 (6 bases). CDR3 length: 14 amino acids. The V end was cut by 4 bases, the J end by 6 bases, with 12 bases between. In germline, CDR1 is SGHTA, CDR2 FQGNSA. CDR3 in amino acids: CASSSTGQDEKLFF. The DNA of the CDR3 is TGTGCCAGCAGCTCTACGGGACAAGATGAAAAACTGTTTTTT.

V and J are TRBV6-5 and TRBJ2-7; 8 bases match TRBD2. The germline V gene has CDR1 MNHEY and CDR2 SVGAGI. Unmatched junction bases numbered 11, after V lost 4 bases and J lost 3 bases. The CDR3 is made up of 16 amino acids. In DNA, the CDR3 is TGTGCCAGCAGTTCCCCAACGATAGCGGGAAACTACGAGCAGTACTTC. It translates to CASSSPTIAGNYEQYF.

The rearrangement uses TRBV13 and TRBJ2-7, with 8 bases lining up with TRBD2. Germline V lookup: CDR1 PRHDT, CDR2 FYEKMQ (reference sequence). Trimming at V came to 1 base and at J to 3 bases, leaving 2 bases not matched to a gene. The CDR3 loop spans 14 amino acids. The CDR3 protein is CASSLAGGSYEQYF. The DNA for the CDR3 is TGTGCCAGCAGCTTAGCGGGGGGGAGCTACGAGCAGTACTTC.